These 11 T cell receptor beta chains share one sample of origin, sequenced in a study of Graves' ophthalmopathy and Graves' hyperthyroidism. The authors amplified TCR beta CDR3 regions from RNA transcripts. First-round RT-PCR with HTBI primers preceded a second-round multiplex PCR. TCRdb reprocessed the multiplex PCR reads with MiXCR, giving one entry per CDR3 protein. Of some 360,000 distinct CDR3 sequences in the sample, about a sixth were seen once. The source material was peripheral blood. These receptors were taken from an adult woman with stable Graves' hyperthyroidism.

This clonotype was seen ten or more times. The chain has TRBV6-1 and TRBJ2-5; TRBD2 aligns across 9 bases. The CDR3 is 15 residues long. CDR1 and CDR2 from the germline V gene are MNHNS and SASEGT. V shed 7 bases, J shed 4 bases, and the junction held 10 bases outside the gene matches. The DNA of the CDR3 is TGTGCCAGCAAACATAGCGGGAGAGGGGGAGAGACCCAGTACTTC. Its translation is CASKHSGRGGETQYF.

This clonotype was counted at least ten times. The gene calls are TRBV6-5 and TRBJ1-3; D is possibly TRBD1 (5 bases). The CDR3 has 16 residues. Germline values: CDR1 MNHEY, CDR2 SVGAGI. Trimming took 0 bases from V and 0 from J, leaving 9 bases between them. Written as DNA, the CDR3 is TGTGCCAGCAGTTACTCGAGGGGCTTCTCTGGAAACACCATATATTTT. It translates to CASSYSRGFSGNTIYF.

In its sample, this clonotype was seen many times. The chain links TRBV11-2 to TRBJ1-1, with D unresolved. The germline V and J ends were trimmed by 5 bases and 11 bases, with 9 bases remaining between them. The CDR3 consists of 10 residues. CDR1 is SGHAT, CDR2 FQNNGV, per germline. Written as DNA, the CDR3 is TGTGCCAGCAGCACCGTATCTGCTTTCTTT. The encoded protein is CASSTVSAFF.

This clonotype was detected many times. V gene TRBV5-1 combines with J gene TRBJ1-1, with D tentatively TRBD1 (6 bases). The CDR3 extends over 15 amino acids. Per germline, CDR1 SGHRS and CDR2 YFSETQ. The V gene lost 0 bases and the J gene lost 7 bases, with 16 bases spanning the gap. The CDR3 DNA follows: TGCGCCAGCAGCTTGGAAGTTACAGGAGGGGGTGAAGCTTTCTTT. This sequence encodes CASSLEVTGGGEAFF.

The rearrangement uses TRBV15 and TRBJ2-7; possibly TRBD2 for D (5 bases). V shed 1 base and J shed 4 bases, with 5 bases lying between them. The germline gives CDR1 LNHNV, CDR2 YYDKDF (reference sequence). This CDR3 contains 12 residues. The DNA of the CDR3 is TGTGCCACCAGCAGAGGAGGGTACGAGCAGTACTTC. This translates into CATSRGGYEQYF.

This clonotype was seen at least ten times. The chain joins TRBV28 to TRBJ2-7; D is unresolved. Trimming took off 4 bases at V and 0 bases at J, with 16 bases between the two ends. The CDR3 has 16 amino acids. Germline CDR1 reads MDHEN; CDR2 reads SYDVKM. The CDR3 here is CASSSRVSFTSYEQYF. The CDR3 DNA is TGTGCCAGCAGTTCGCGAGTCAGCTTTACCTCCTACGAGCAGTACTTC. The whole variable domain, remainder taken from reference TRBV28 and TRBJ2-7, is DVKVTQSSRYLVKRTGEKVFLECVQDMDHENMFWYRQDPGLGLRLIYFSYDVKMKEKGDIPEGYSVSREKKERFSLILESASTNQTSMYLCASSSRVSFTSYEQYFGPGTRLTVT.

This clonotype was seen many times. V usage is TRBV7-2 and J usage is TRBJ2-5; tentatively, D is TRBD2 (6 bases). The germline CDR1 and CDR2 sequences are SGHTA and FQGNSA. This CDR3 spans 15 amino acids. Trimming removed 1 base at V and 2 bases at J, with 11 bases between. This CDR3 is CASSLVRGRQETQYF. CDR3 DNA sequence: TGTGCCAGCAGCTTAGTTCGGGGGAGGCAAGAGACCCAGTACTTC.

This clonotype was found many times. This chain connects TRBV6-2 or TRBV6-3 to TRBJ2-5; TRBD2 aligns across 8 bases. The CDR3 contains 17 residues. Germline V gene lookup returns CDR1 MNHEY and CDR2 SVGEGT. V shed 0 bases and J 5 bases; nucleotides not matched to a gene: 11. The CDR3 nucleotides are TGTGCCAGCAGTTACTCGATCTATGCGGGAGGTGGTGAGACCCAGTACTTC. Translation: CASSYSIYAGGGETQYF.

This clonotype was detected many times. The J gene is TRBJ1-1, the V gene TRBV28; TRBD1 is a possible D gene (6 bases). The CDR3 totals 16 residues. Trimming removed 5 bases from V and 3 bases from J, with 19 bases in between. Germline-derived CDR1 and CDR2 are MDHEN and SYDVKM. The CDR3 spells CASSPPAGAGDTEAFF. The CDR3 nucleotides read TGTGCCAGCAGTCCGCCTGCTGGGGCAGGGGACACTGAAGCTTTCTTT.

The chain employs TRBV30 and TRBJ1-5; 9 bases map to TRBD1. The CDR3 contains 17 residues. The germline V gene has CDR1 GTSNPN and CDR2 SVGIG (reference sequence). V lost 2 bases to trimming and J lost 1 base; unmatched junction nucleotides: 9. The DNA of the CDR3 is TGTGCCTGGAGTTCCGACAGGGGGGGTGGCAGCAATCAGCCCCAGCATTTT. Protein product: CAWSSDRGGGSNQPQHF. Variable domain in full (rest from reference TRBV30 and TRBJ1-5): SQTIHQWPATLVQPVGSPLSLECTVEGTSNPNLYWYRQAAGRGLQLLFYSVGIGQISSEVPQNLSASRPQDRQFILSSKKLLLSDSGFYLCAWSSDRGGGSNQPQHFGDGTRLSIL.

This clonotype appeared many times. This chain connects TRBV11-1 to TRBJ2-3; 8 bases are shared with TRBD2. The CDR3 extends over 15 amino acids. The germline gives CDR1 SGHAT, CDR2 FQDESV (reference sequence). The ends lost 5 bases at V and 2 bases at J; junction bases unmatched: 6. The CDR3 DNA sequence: TGTGCCAGCAGCCCAGGACTAGCAAACACAGATACGCAGTATTTT. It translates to CASSPGLANTDTQYF.